This T cell receptor (beta chain) came from a study of blood T cells in healthy people across ages. The study drew donors from healthy Caucasian individuals in Russia aged about 6 to 100. Isolation yielded PBMCs, at least 7 million per sample, in every case. Comments on this clonotype: Its matching antigen is unknown.

General study findings and limits: Age advanced and TCR beta diversity per million T cells fell, roughly linearly. CMV infection status of these donors was not known.

A J-beta primer mix and a sample-barcoded 5' primer were used in a second PCR of about 7 to 12 cycles. TCRdb called the 5' RACE reads again in MiXCR, with one record for every CDR3 protein. Here the sample spans around 900,000 distinct CDR3 sequences, about 51% being singletons. The CDR3 is 15 amino acids. V was trimmed by 3 bases and J by 1 base, leaving 12 bases between them. The TCR comes from a woman aged 60-75 years in good health. The rearrangement links TRBV12-3 or TRBV12-4 to TRBJ1-1, with D possibly matching TRBD1 (5 bases). Input material: blood. CDR3 in DNA: TGTGCCAGCAGTTTCGGGGGACGGAGGAACACTGAAGCTTTCTTT. Protein: CASSFGGRRNTEAFF.